What follows describes a single T cell receptor (beta chain). Antigen: not known. This record belongs to a study of cytomegalovirus exposure and HLA in healthy donors. Study details: A prior analysis found 117 million unique TCR beta sequences from approximately 190 million T cells. Broader study findings: Trimming of TCR beta V- and J-genes showed a link, identified in a later analysis, to a missense DCLRE1C variant. Earlier results showed most TCR beta V segments being productive about 87% or about 30% of the time.

The CDR3 is made up of 21 amino acids. Germline CDR1 is MNHEY and CDR2 is SMNVEV (reference sequence). V was pared by 10 bases and J by 2 bases, with 21 bases of the junction left unmatched. PCR primers comprised 60 Vbeta and 13 Jbeta primers. Only in-frame clones appear in the TCRdb table, and some are missing; sequencing was by immunoSEQ multiplex PCR. Found here are 150,000 to 200,000 clones, about four fifths of them singletons; the top ten hold approximately 2.6%. The J gene is TRBJ2-1, the V gene TRBV27; 15 nucleotides line up with TRBD2. The specimen was PBMCs. The source is a female donor in good health and CMV-seronegative. The CDR3: CANGGTPRTSGRAETYNEQFF. CDR3 DNA: TGTGCCAACGGGGGCACACCACGGACTAGCGGGAGGGCCGAAACCTACAATGAGCAGTTCTTC.